Shown below are 13 T cell receptor beta chains from a single sample sequenced in a study of cytomegalovirus exposure and HLA in healthy donors. Primers: 60 Vbeta forward and 13 Jbeta reverse. Libraries were prepared by immunoSEQ multiplex PCR; TCRdb keeps only in-frame clonotypes and omits some of them. The profile shows about 140,000 clones, more than 75% of them singletons. Sequenced input: PBMCs. These receptors all come from a woman aged 40 to 50 in good health and CMV-seronegative.

This clone was counted between two and nine times. This chain links TRBV19 with TRBJ2-1, with 7 bases that match TRBD2. The CDR3 consists of 18 residues. With V trimmed by 3 bases and J by 7 bases, 18 bases remained unmatched. Germline V gives CDR1 LNHDA, CDR2 SQIVND (reference sequence). The CDR3 DNA sequence: TGTGCCAGTAGTATTGACCCCCCCAGCGGGATAGGGAAAAATGAGCAGTTCTTC. Its protein product is CASSIDPPSGIGKNEQFF.

As concerns this clone: The missing conserved phenylalanine or tryptophan at the end of this CDR3 makes a read error likely. The J gene is TRBJ1-2, the V gene TRBV4-3, with D possibly being TRBD1 (5 bases). The CDR3 runs 15 residues. Trimming stripped 4 bases from V and 6 bases from J, with 18 bases between. Germline values: CDR1 LGHNA, CDR2 YSLEER. The CDR3 coding sequence is TGCGCCAGCAGCCCCCATCGGGGGAAGAGGGATGGCTACACCTCC. Translation: CASSPHRGKRDGYTS.

J is TRBJ1-2 and V is TRBV28, with 7 bases that match TRBD1. With 3 bases clipped from V and 12 bases from J, the junction kept 13 bases outside the gene matches. Germline values: CDR1 MDHEN, CDR2 SYDVKM. This CDR3 has 14 residues. The CDR3 loop reads CASSFRGLRRGHTF. The CDR3, as DNA: TGTGCCAGCAGTTTTAGGGGGCTAAGAAGGGGCCACACCTTC.

This clone was seen more than once but under ten times. J is TRBJ2-7 and V is TRBV7-9, with 7 bases that match TRBD1. With 5 bases clipped from V and 2 bases from J, the junction kept 9 bases outside the gene matches. Germline-derived CDR1 and CDR2 are SEHNR and FQNEAQ (reference sequence). The CDR3 runs to 15 residues. The CDR3 loop reads CASSRNRDSPYEQYF. The DNA of the CDR3 is TGTGCCAGCAGCCGGAACCGGGACAGTCCCTACGAGCAGTACTTC.

V is TRBV5-1 and J is TRBJ2-5, with D hard to call. From germline, CDR1 is SGHRS and CDR2 YFSETQ. Trimming stripped 0 bases from V and 5 bases from J, with 11 bases between. This CDR3 spans 14 amino acids. The CDR3 nucleotides read TGCGCCAGCAGCTTGGAACACCTCGGGGAGACCCAGTACTTC. Amino acid sequence: CASSLEHLGETQYF.

This clone was observed once. The CDR3 region has the DNA TGTGCCAGCTCACCATCTCGGGAATCCGGAGGCGACGCCATATATTTT. Translation gives CASSPSRESGGDAIYF. The chain carries TRBV18 and TRBJ1-3; no firm D call. CDR1 is KGHSH and CDR2 is LQKENI in the germline V gene. The CDR3 is 16 amino acids. The ends were cut back, 2 bases at V and 11 bases at J, with 22 bases in the middle.

The V and J genes are TRBV2 and TRBJ2-5; D perhaps matches TRBD1 (7 bases). TRBJ2-7 matches the DNA end more closely, so the J call is doubtful. This CDR3 is 16 amino acids long. The V gene's germline CDR1 is SNHLY and CDR2 FYNNEI. The CDR3 loop reads CASSEQGGAGVYEQYF. CDR3 nucleotides: TGTGCCAGCAGTGAACAGGGGGGCGCAGGTGTTTACGAGCAGTACTTC.

This clone was observed a few times. The chain couples TRBV6-6 to TRBJ2-2, with TRBD1 identical over 9 bases. The CDR3 contains 14 residues. The V segment lost 8 bases and the J segment 5 bases; nucleotides outside the gene matches: 6. From germline, CDR1 is MNHNY and CDR2 SVGAGI (reference sequence). The CDR3 spells CASWGQGSTGELFF. Here the CDR3 DNA reads TGTGCCAGCTGGGGACAGGGCAGTACCGGGGAGCTGTTTTTT.

This clone showed up just once. Here the CDR3 reads CASSQDRGGTEAFF. The DNA for the CDR3 is TGTGCCAGCAGCCAGGACAGGGGGGGGACTGAAGCTTTCTTT. This chain joins TRBV6-6 and TRBJ1-1, with 10 bases lining up with TRBD1. The CDR3 consists of 14 residues. V trimming: 6 bases; J trimming: 5 bases; junction bases outside the gene matches: 6. In germline, CDR1 is MNHNY, CDR2 SVGAGI (reference sequence).

The V call is TRBV5-4, the J call TRBJ2-6; D is perhaps TRBD1 (5 bases). Looked up from germline, CDR1 is SGHNT and CDR2 is YYREEE (reference sequence). V lost 4 bases and J 0 bases, leaving 8 bases between the germline ends. The length of the CDR3 is 15 residues. The CDR3 DNA reads TGTGCCAGCAGCAAAGACAGCTCTGGGGCCAACGTCCTGACTTTC. Its translation is CASSKDSSGANVLTF.

The rearrangement joins TRBV6-5 to TRBJ1-1; D is undetermined. V was cut by 0 bases and J by 8 bases, with 10 bases left in between. This CDR3 comprises 13 residues. Germline CDR1 and CDR2: MNHEY and SVGAGI. The CDR3: CASSYSGRQEAFF. CDR3 nucleotide sequence: TGTGCCAGCAGTTACTCGGGCCGGCAGGAAGCTTTCTTT.

The V gene is TRBV6-5, the J gene TRBJ1-5; D gene unclear. The CDR3 loop spans 15 amino acids. Trimming left V 8 bases short and J 0 bases short, with 14 bases between. Germline CDR1 is MNHEY and CDR2 is SVGAGI. The CDR3 DNA is TGTGCCAGCTCAGTAGGGAGGTATAGCAATCAGCCCCAGCATTTT. Its protein is CASSVGRYSNQPQHF.

This chain connects TRBV10-2 to TRBJ1-5, with D possibly being TRBD1 (5 bases). Per germline, CDR1 WSHSY and CDR2 SAAADI. CDR3 length: 16 residues. V dropped 1 base and J dropped 0 bases, with 10 bases sitting between them. In DNA form, the CDR3 reads TGCGCCAGCAGTGAGTGGCAGGGTTCTAGCAATCAGCCCCAGCATTTT. This encodes CASSEWQGSSNQPQHF.